Listed here are 17 T cell receptor beta chains from one sample, sequenced in a study of CD8+ T cells in alopecia areata. As the sequencing template, cDNA was produced by extracting RNA and reverse transcribing it. The protocol was immunoSEQ multiplex PCR, while the TCRdb copy is restricted to in-frame clones and leaves out a portion. The sample presents about 120,000 clones, none singletons. The material sequenced was lesional skin. The receptor source for this set is a C3H/HeJ mouse with alopecia areata. The MHC haplotype of the strain is H2-k.

There are a few counts of this clone. The listed genes are named as in mouse. The read comes to an end 4 residues before the CDR3 does, leaving the germline J gene to fill in the end. The chain has TRBV1 and TRBJ2-4; 10 bases align to TRBD2. Germline CDR1 is NSQYPW and CDR2 is LRSPGD (reference sequence). CDR3 size: 17 residues. The CDR3 protein is CTCSAGLGGIRENTLYF. CDR3 bases read: TGCACCTGCAGTGCAGGACTGGGGGGAATAAGGGAAAAC.

In its sample, this clone was seen many times. Mouse gene names and germline throughout. The read finishes 4 residues shy of the CDR3 end, and the germline J gene is used to complete it. V is TRBV1 and J is TRBJ2-7; 8 bases fit TRBD2. Losses at the gene ends were 2 bases for V and 0 bases for J; bases not matched to a gene: 9. The germline CDR1 and CDR2 sequences are NSQYPW and LRSPGD (reference sequence). The CDR3 has 17 amino acids. The CDR3 loop is CTCSARTGLRSSYEQYF. Partial CDR3 DNA: TGCACCTGCAGTGCAAGGACTGGGCTGAGGAGCTCCTAT.

In regard to this clone: Genes and germline are mouse. This chain's CDR3 is CASSIHWGYYEQYF. The sequenced CDR3 bases are TGTGCCAGCAGTATACACTGGGGGTACTAT. The chain links TRBV19 to TRBJ2-7; 8 bases are a match to TRBD2. The read comes to an end 4 residues before the CDR3 does, leaving the germline J gene to fill in the end. CDR1 FNHDT and CDR2 SITEND come from the germline V gene (reference sequence). J was trimmed by 3 bases and V by 1 base; bases with no gene match: 3. This CDR3 is built from 14 residues. Based on the CDR3 plus reference TRBV19 and TRBJ2-7, the full variable domain is GGIITQTPKFLIGQEGQKLTLKCQQNFNHDTMYWYRQDSGKGLRLIYYSITENDLQKGDLSEGYDASREKKSSFSLTVTSAQKNEMAVFLCASSIHWGYYEQYFGPGTRLTVL.

This clone was seen a few times. Mouse names are used for the genes. The CDR3 goes on 4 residues after the read ends, and that part is filled in from the germline J gene. The chain employs TRBV1 and TRBJ2-7; the D gene is possibly TRBD2 (5 bases). The CDR3 spans 14 residues. V was pared by 4 bases and J by 0 bases, with 10 bases between. Germline assignment: CDR1 NSQYPW and CDR2 LRSPGD (reference sequence). The CDR3 DNA, read in part, is TGCACCTGCAGTGAGCTTGGGGACTCCTAT. Translating gives CTCSELGDSY. The full-length CDR3 reads as CTCSELGDSYEQYF.

This clone was detected a few times. Any gene name here is a mouse gene name. The read ends 4 residues shy of where the CDR3 ends; the end is completed using the germline J gene. V is TRBV1 and J is TRBJ1-1; tentatively, D is TRBD1 (5 bases). CDR3 length: 14 residues. Germline CDR1 is NSQYPW and CDR2 is LRSPGD (reference sequence). CDR3 sequence: CTCSADQRGEEVFF. The CDR3 DNA, read in part, is TGCACCTGCAGTGCAGATCAGAGAGGGGAA.

Details on this clone: Here the gene names and germline are mouse. The read is 4 residues too short to cover the CDR3 end, so that end is filled in from the germline J gene. V is TRBV13-2 and J is TRBJ1-1; D not resolved. CDR1 and CDR2 (germline): NNHNN, SYGAGS (reference sequence). The CDR3 extends over 15 amino acids. The V gene lost 0 bases and the J gene lost 1 base, with 10 bases spanning the gap. Partial CDR3 DNA: TGTGCCAGCGGTGATGCAGGCGGGTGGAACACA. The encoded protein is CASGDAGGWNT. The whole CDR3 is CASGDAGGWNTEVFF.

Concerning this clone itself: Germline and genes: mouse. The read ends 4 residues early relative to the CDR3; the germline J gene fills the gap. The V call is TRBV1, the J call TRBJ2-7; a possible D gene is TRBD1 (5 bases). The CDR3 extends over 14 amino acids. Germline CDR1 and CDR2: NSQYPW and LRSPGD (reference sequence). V lost 1 base, J lost 3 bases, and 10 bases lay in between. Incomplete CDR3 DNA: TGCACCTGCAGTGCAGTCCAGGGAGGCTAT. Residues: CTCSAVQGGY. The full CDR3 is CTCSAVQGGYEQYF.

This clone was counted between two and nine times. The genes and germline here are from mouse. The DNA ends 4 residues before the CDR3 does, and the rest of the CDR3 is filled in from the germline J gene. V is TRBV17 and J is TRBJ2-3; TRBD1 matches at 12 bases. The CDR3 contains 16 residues. Germline assignment: CDR1 MNHDT and CDR2 YYDKIL. Germline trimming cut 7 bases from V and 3 bases from J; bases unmatched to any gene: 8. The covered CDR3 bases are TGTGCTAGCACCCACCGGGACAGGGGGCGAGCAGAA. Translation gives CASTHRDRGRAE. The whole CDR3 is CASTHRDRGRAETLYF.

Regarding this clone: These gene names are mouse names. Read sequence stops 4 residues before the CDR3 end, and the germline J gene provides the missing end. This chain connects TRBV5 to TRBJ2-2, with D possibly being TRBD2 (7 bases). Looked up from germline, CDR1 is LGHNA and CDR2 is YNLKQL (reference sequence). V shed 4 bases and J shed 3 bases, with 15 bases lying between them. CDR3 length equals 16 residues. Partial CDR3 DNA: TGTGCCAGCAGCCTAGATCTGGGGGCGTACACCGGG. Translated, it gives CASSLDLGAYTG. The full CDR3 is CASSLDLGAYTGQLYF.

As concerns this clone: Gene labels here are mouse ones. The read comes to an end 4 residues before the CDR3 does, leaving the germline J gene to fill in the end. V is TRBV16 and J is TRBJ2-4; the match to TRBD1 covers 8 bases. With V trimmed by 0 bases and J by 0 bases, 5 bases remained unmatched. Germline-derived CDR1 and CDR2 are SGHSA and FRNQAP. This CDR3 region has 17 residues. The covered CDR3 bases are TGTGCAAGCAGCTTAGATGAGACAGGGGATAGTCAAAAC. Translated: CASSLDETGDSQN. The CDR3 reads in full as CASSLDETGDSQNTLYF.

This clone was picked up a small number of times. Gene labels here are mouse ones. The read stops 4 residues short of the end of the CDR3; the missing end is completed from the germline J gene. V usage is TRBV13-3 and J usage is TRBJ2-3, with TRBD2 matching 7 bases. The CDR3 is 16 residues long. Germline V gene lookup returns CDR1 NNHDY and CDR2 SYVADS. J was trimmed by 1 base and V by 0 bases; bases with no gene match: 5. CDR3 region: CASSDAFGGGAETLYF. The CDR3 bases that were read are TGTGCCAGCAGTGATGCTTTCGGGGGGGGTGCAGAA.

This clone was counted between two and nine times. The gene names given are mouse names. The CDR3 end lies 4 residues beyond the end of the read and is filled in from the germline J gene. The chain is built from TRBV19 and TRBJ2-2; the match to TRBD2 covers 9 bases. CDR1 FNHDT and CDR2 SITEND come from the germline V gene (reference sequence). V trimming: 4 bases; J trimming: 1 base; junction bases outside the gene matches: 5. The CDR3 is 16 residues long. The CDR3 loop is CASSLGTGKNTGQLYF. The sequenced part of the CDR3 DNA is TGTGCCAGCAGTCTCGGGACTGGGAAAAACACCGGG.

This clone showed up just a few times. The genes are named according to mouse. With the read ending 4 residues before the CDR3 end, the germline J gene is used to fill in that end. The V and J genes are TRBV16 and TRBJ1-4, with D possibly TRBD1 on 5 matching bases. The V gene's germline CDR1 is SGHSA and CDR2 FRNQAP. Between the trimmed V and J ends, which lost 3 bases and 2 bases, there was a span of 7 bases. The length of the CDR3 is 14 residues. The part of the CDR3 DNA that was read is TGTGCAAGCAGCTTGGACAAATCCAACGAA. Amino acids: CASSLDKSNE. The whole CDR3 sequence reads CASSLDKSNERLFF.

This clone was detected a few times. Any gene name here is a mouse gene name. The read ends 4 residues early relative to the CDR3; the germline J gene fills the gap. The rearrangement links TRBV19 to TRBJ2-7; D is unclear. With 6 bases removed from V and 0 bases from J, the gap between germline ends came to 16 bases. This CDR3 has 15 residues. CDR1 and CDR2 from the germline V gene are FNHDT and SITEND (reference sequence). The part of the CDR3 DNA that was read is TGTGCCAGCACCCCACACCTCAGGAGCTCCTAT. Encoded protein: CASTPHLRSSY. The CDR3, in full, reads CASTPHLRSSYEQYF.

Only a few counts were recorded for this clone. Gene names denote mouse genes. The observed sequence ends 4 residues before the CDR3 terminus, with the missing tail filled in from the germline J gene. The gene calls are TRBV31 and TRBJ2-2; 11 nucleotides line up with TRBD2. Germline CDR1 and CDR2: GKSSPN and SITVG. The CDR3 is 16 amino acids. V lost 2 bases to trimming and J lost 3 bases; unmatched junction nucleotides: 5. This CDR3 reads CAWSIDWGGDTGQLYF. CDR3 DNA (partial): TGTGCCTGGAGTATCGACTGGGGGGGAGACACCGGG.

Of note for this clone: Genes and germline are mouse. CDR3 loop: CASSSGQGMDSDYTF. The sequenced CDR3 bases are TGTGCCAGCAGCTCGGGACAGGGGATGGACTCC. V usage is TRBV13-3 and J usage is TRBJ1-2; TRBD1 matches at 10 bases. The CDR3 end falls 4 residues outside the read, so it is completed with the germline J gene. The ends lost 5 bases at V and 3 bases at J; junction bases unmatched: 7. The CDR3 spans 15 residues. Germline CDR1 reads NNHDY; CDR2 reads SYVADS.

Comment on this clone: Gene names are mouse gene names. With the read ending 4 residues before the CDR3 end, the germline J gene is used to fill in that end. The chain couples TRBV1 to TRBJ2-5; 8 bases map to TRBD1. Germline assignment: CDR1 NSQYPW and CDR2 LRSPGD (reference sequence). V lost 3 bases to trimming and J lost 1 base; unmatched junction nucleotides: 3. CDR3 length: 15 amino acids. The DNA read from the CDR3 is TGCACCTGCAGTGCGACAGGGGAGGACCAAGAC. Protein sequence: CTCSATGEDQD. The full CDR3 protein is CTCSATGEDQDTQYF.